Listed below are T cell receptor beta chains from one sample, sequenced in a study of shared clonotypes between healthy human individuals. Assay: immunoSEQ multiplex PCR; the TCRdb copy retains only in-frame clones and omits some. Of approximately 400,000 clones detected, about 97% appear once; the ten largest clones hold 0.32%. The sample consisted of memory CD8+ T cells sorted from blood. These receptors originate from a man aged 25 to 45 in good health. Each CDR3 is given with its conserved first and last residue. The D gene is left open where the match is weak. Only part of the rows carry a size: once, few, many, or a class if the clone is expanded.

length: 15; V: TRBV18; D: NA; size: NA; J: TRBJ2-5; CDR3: CASSPILQGQETQYF; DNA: TGTGCCAGCTCACCGATTCTGCAGGGGCAAGAGACCCAGTACTTC
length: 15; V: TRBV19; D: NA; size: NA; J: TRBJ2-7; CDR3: CASSIDAWKSYEQYF; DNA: TGTGCCAGTAGTATAGATGCCTGGAAATCCTACGAGCAGTACTTC
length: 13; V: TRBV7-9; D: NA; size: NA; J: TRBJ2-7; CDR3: CASSPTSSYEQYF; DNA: TGTGCCAGCAGCCCGACTAGCTCCTACGAGCAGTACTTC
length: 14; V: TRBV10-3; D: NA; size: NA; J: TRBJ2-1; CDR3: CAISNKLDYNEQFF; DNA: TGTGCCATCAGCAACAAACTGGACTACAATGAGCAGTTCTTC
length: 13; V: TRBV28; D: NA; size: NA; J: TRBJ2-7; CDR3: CASSLRQDYEQYF; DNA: TGTGCCAGCAGTTTAAGACAGGACTACGAGCAGTACTTC
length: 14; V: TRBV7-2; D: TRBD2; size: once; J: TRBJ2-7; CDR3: CASSLSGRAYEQYF; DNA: TGTGCCAGCAGCCTTAGCGGGAGGGCCTACGAGCAGTACTTC
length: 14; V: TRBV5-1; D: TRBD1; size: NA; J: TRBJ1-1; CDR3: CASSKGAMNTEAFF; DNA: TGCGCCAGCAGTAAGGGGGCTATGAACACTGAAGCTTTCTTT
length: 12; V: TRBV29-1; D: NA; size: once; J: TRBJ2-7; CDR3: CSVSKGGVEQYF; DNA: TGCAGCGTTTCGAAGGGGGGTGTCGAGCAGTACTTC
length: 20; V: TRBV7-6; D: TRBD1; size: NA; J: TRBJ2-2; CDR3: CASSLPKMTIDRGNTGELFF; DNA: TGTGCCAGCAGCTTACCCAAGATGACGATCGACAGGGGGAATACCGGGGAGCTGTTTTTT
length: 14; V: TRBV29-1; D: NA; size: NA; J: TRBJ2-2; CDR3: CSVVASMNTGELFF; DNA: TGCAGCGTTGTGGCATCGATGAACACCGGGGAGCTGTTTTTT
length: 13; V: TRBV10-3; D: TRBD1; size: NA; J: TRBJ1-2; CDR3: CAISEGDRASYTF; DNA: TGTGCCATCAGTGAGGGGGACAGGGCGAGCTACACCTTC
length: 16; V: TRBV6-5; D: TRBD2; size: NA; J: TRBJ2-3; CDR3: CASSYSRTGGGDTQYF; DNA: TGTGCCAGCAGTTACTCTAGGACGGGAGGCGGGGATACGCAGTATTTT
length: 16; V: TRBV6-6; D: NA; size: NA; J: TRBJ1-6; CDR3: CASRPVLQSYNSPLHF; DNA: TGTGCCAGCAGACCAGTTCTACAGTCCTATAATTCACCCCTCCACTTT
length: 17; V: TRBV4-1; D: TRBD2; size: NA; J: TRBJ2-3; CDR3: CASSQEISSGSTDTQYF; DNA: TGCGCCAGCAGCCAAGAAATCTCTAGCGGTAGCACAGATACGCAGTATTTT
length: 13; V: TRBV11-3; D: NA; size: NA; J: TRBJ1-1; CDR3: CASSLRVNTEAFF; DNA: TGTGCCAGCAGCTTAAGAGTGAACACTGAAGCTTTCTTT
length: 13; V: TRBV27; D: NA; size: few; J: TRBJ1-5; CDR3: CASSSGTNQPQHF; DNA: TGTGCCAGCAGTTCAGGGACTAATCAGCCCCAGCATTTT
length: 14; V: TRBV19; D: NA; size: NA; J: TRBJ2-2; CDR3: CTSSWGHQYGELFF; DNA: TGTACCAGTAGTTGGGGACACCAATACGGGGAGCTGTTTTTT
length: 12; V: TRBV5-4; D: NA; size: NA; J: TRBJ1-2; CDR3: CASSTDYYGYTF; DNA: TGTGCCAGCAGCACTGATTACTATGGCTACACCTTC
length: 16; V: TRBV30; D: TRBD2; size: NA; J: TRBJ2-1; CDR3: CAWRRDGTSGYNEQFF; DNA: TGTGCCTGGAGACGAGACGGGACTAGCGGATACAATGAGCAGTTCTTC
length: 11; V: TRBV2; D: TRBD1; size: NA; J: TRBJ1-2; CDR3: CDPPRGPGYTF; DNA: TGTGATCCCCCCAGGGGGCCTGGCTACACCTTC
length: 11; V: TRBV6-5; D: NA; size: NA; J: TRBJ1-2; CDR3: CASSYGNGYTF; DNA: TGTGCCAGCAGTTACGGCAATGGCTACACCTTC
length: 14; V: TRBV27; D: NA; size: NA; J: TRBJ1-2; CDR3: CASSFQGRDYGYTF; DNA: TGTGCCAGCAGTTTTCAGGGGCGTGACTATGGCTACACCTTC
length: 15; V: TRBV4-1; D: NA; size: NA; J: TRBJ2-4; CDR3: CASSQDMDPQNIQYF; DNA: TGCGCCAGCAGCCAAGATATGGACCCTCAAAACATTCAGTACTTC
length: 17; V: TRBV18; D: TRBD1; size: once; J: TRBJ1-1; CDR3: CASSPSRTGARNTEAFF; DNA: TGTGCCAGCTCACCATCCAGGACAGGGGCGCGAAACACTGAAGCTTTCTTT
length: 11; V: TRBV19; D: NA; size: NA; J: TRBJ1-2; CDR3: CASSIEGGYTF; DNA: TGTGCCAGTAGTATTGAGGGAGGCTACACCTTC
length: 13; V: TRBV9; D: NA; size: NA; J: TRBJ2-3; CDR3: CASGTFVTDTQYF; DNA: TGTGCCAGCGGGACCTTCGTCACAGATACGCAGTATTTT
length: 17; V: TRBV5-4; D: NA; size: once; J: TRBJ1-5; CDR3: CASSLDGRGGPNQPQHF; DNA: TGTGCCAGCAGCTTGGATGGGAGAGGGGGGCCTAATCAGCCCCAGCATTTT
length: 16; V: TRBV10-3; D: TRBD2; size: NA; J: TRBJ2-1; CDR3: CAIGESRWAGDNEQFF; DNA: TGTGCCATCGGTGAAAGCCGATGGGCGGGGGACAATGAGCAGTTCTTC
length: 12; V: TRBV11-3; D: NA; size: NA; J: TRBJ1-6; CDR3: CASSLEDSPLHF; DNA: TGTGCCAGCAGCCTAGAAGACTCACCCCTCCACTTT
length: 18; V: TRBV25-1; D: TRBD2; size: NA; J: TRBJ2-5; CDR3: CASSEHPGLAGGGKTQYF; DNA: TGTGCCAGCAGTGAGCACCCCGGACTAGCGGGAGGTGGAAAGACCCAGTACTTC
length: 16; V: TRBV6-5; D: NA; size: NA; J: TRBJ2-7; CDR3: CASSYAGSAPNYEQYF; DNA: TGTGCCAGCAGTTACGCAGGGAGCGCTCCCAACTACGAGCAGTACTTC
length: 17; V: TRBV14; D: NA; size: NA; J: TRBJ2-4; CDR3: CASSQDNYRGAKNIQYF; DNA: TGTGCCAGCAGCCAAGATAACTACCGGGGGGCCAAAAACATTCAGTACTTC
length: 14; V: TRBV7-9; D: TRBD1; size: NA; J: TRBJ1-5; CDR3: CASTGQGYNQPQHF; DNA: TGTGCCAGCACAGGACAGGGCTACAATCAGCCCCAGCATTTT